In its sample, the clone carrying this TCR beta chain was seen once. The source of the sample is a study of blood T cell repertoires in COVID-19. About the study: Acute and convalescent COVID-19 samples came from the United States, Italy and Spain. In each case, the material was cDNA or gDNA derived from T cells, B-cell-depleted T cells, or PBMCs.

Original processing notes: Amplifying reference gene primers gave estimates of nucleated cell counts. Some clones are missing from TCRdb's copy, which holds only in-frame ones; the method was immunoSEQ multiplex PCR. V and J calls and clone size are copied from that table; D and trimming were computed from the DNA. The table records around 90,000 clones, 80% to 90% of them present only once. The germline V gene encodes CDR1 LGHDT and CDR2 YNNKEL (reference sequence). The V and J ends lost 3 bases and 12 bases respectively, with 12 bases between them. This CDR3 contains 12 residues. The rearrangement joins TRBV3-1 (or the pseudogene TRBV3-2) to TRBJ2-1; perhaps TRBD2 as D (6 bases). The receptor was isolated from a human donor in a cohort sampled during active COVID-19. Sequences were obtained from peripheral blood. The CDR3 is CASSQYRGWQFF. The CDR3 coding sequence is TGTGCCAGCAGCCAGTACCGGGGGTGGCAGTTCTTC.